The 14 T cell receptor beta chains presented below share a single source sample, sequenced in a study of CD8+CD57+ T cells in acquired aplastic anemia. For CDR3 and TCR beta VDJ profiling, genomic DNA was the template used. TCRdb reanalysed the reads using MiXCR and keeps one entry per CDR3 protein. The sample contains about 210,000 distinct CDR3 sequences, 61% of which appear only once. Sequencing used sorted CD4+, CD8+, or CD8+CD57+ T cells (not recorded which) from PBMCs. These receptor sequences come from a human donor in good health.

The chain recombines TRBV15 with TRBJ1-4; TRBD1 matches at 7 bases. This CDR3 is 14 amino acids long. J lost 8 bases, V lost 5 bases, and 8 bases had no gene match. Germline values: CDR1 LNHNV, CDR2 YYDKDF (reference sequence). Here the CDR3 reads CATSGGTVREKLFF. As DNA, the CDR3 is TGTGCCACCAGCGGAGGGACAGTTCGCGAAAAACTGTTTTTT.

The gene calls are TRBV9 and TRBJ2-2; TRBD2 agrees at 7 bases. The length of the CDR3 is 14 residues. V shed 0 bases, J shed 9 bases, and the junction held 5 bases outside the gene matches. Germline V CDR1 and CDR2: SGDLS, YYNGEE. The CDR3 sequence: CASSVGGSLWELFF. The CDR3 bases are TGTGCCAGCAGCGTAGGCGGGAGTTTATGGGAGCTGTTTTTT.

The rearrangement links TRBV10-3 to TRBJ1-6; tentatively, D is TRBD1 (6 bases). The CDR3 has 14 amino acids. Germline loops: CDR1 ENHRY, CDR2 SYGVKD. V was trimmed by 5 bases and J by 9 bases, leaving 14 bases between them. This CDR3 is CAISQGLVSSPLHF. Written as DNA, the CDR3 is TGTGCCATCAGTCAGGGGTTGGTGAGTTCACCCCTCCACTTT.

The rearrangement links TRBV14 to TRBJ2-1, with TRBD1 as a possible D gene (7 bases). The CDR3 covers 15 residues. V lost 5 bases to trimming and J lost 4 bases, with 15 bases between them. Per germline, CDR1 SGHDN and CDR2 FVKESK. The CDR3 sequence: CASSAEGARYNEQFF. The CDR3 DNA reads TGTGCCAGCAGCGCGGAGGGGGCTCGGTACAATGAGCAGTTCTTC.

This clonotype has only one observation. The chain is built from TRBV7-2 and TRBJ2-3; D gene unclear. The germline V gene has CDR1 SGHTA and CDR2 FQGNSA. Between the trimmed V and J ends, which lost 5 bases and 11 bases, there was a span of 11 bases. The CDR3 runs to 11 residues. The CDR3 protein is CASSIRSRQYF. In DNA form, the CDR3 reads TGTGCCAGCAGCATTAGATCTCGGCAGTATTTT.

The gene calls are TRBV7-9 and TRBJ2-7, with TRBD2 matching 12 bases. Looked up from germline, CDR1 is SEHNR and CDR2 is FQNEAQ (reference sequence). The junction had 4 bases not matched to a gene; V was cut back by 6 bases and J by 1 base. The CDR3 has 15 amino acids. The chain's CDR3 is CASRPGTSGSYEQYF. The CDR3 DNA follows: TGTGCCAGCAGACCCGGGACTAGCGGGTCCTACGAGCAGTACTTC.

The chain employs TRBV7-9 and TRBJ2-7; TRBD1 aligns across 7 bases. With 4 bases clipped from V and 5 bases from J, the junction kept 11 bases outside the gene matches. This CDR3 has 15 residues. Germline V CDR1 and CDR2: SEHNR, FQNEAQ (reference sequence). The CDR3 region has the DNA TGTGCCAGCAGCTCACGACAGGGTCTTGTCGACGAGCAGTACTTC. As protein: CASSSRQGLVDEQYF.

Regarding this clonotype: One junction end disagrees with the germline gene, perhaps due to a read error. The chain recombines TRBV9 with TRBJ1-2; the match to TRBD1 covers 9 bases. Germline V gene lookup returns CDR1 SGDLS and CDR2 YYNGEE. This CDR3 is 17 amino acids long. CDR3 DNA sequence: TGCGCCAGCGTCTTCCCGGGACAGGGACATTGGGGCTATGGCTACACCTTC. Encoded protein: CASVFPGQGHWGYGYTF.

This CDR3 is CAISAGGGASYNEQFF. The CDR3 nucleotides are TGTGCCATCAGTGCTGGCGGTGGCGCCTCCTACAATGAGCAGTTCTTC. The chain uses TRBV10-3 and TRBJ2-1; no definite D call. CDR1 ENHRY and CDR2 SYGVKD come from the germline V gene. V was clipped by 4 bases and J by 0 bases, with 13 bases between them. CDR3 length equals 16 residues.

The J gene is TRBJ2-1, the V gene TRBV10-3; possibly TRBD2 for D (6 bases). In germline, CDR1 is ENHRY, CDR2 SYGVKD. Trimming left V 0 bases short and J 4 bases short, with 10 bases between. The CDR3 contains 15 residues. The CDR3 loop reads CAISESGGGYNEQFF. The CDR3 DNA reads TGTGCCATCAGTGAGTCGGGGGGTGGTTACAATGAGCAGTTCTTC.

In this sample, this clonotype turned up many times. This chain uses TRBV7-6 with TRBJ2-5, with 13 bases that match TRBD2. Germline V gives CDR1 SGHVS, CDR2 FNYEAQ. The V and J ends lost 1 base and 2 bases, in that order; junction bases with no gene match: 4. CDR3 size: 17 residues. Written as DNA, the CDR3 is TGTGCCAGCAGCTTAGAAACTAGCGGGAGGGATCAAGAGACCCAGTACTTC. Amino acids: CASSLETSGRDQETQYF.

The sample holds many counts of this clonotype. This CDR3 reads CASSETGTGSYEQYF. The CDR3, as DNA: TGTGCCAGCAGTGAAACCGGGACGGGATCCTACGAGCAGTACTTC. This chain joins TRBV6-1 and TRBJ2-7; the D call may be TRBD1 or TRBD2 (5 bases each). This CDR3 has 15 amino acids. V lost 2 bases to trimming and J lost 1 base, with 12 bases between them. Germline V gene sequence: CDR1 MNHNS, CDR2 SASEGT.

The genes are TRBV15 and TRBJ1-2, with a weak D call TRBD1 (5 bases). Trimming took off 0 bases at V and 8 bases at J, with 7 bases between the two ends. The CDR3 is 12 residues long. Germline V gene data show CDR1 as LNHNV and CDR2 as YYDKDF (reference sequence). CDR3 in amino acids: CATSRDRGGYTF. Here the CDR3 DNA reads TGTGCCACCAGCAGAGATAGGGGAGGCTACACCTTC.

This clonotype was detected ten times or more. The chain is built from TRBV5-4 and TRBJ1-1; 7 bases agree with TRBD1. The CDR3 runs 15 residues. Germline CDR1 reads SGHNT; CDR2 reads YYREEE (reference sequence). The junction had 6 bases not matched to a gene; V was cut back by 1 base and J by 3 bases. CDR3 sequence: CASSLRGQGYTEAFF. CDR3 DNA sequence: TGTGCCAGCAGCTTGAGGGGGCAAGGGTACACTGAAGCTTTCTTT.